The 32 T cell receptor beta chains below were found in one sample sequenced in a study of regulatory T cells in long-lasting Graves disease. Time point described: persistent/refractory GD, antithyroid drugs over 5 years with positive TRAb. With RNA extracted from PBMCs as input, the TCR library was made. Construction of the TCR beta libraries employed iRepertoire HTBI primers in conjunction with Arm-PCR of CDR3 regions. TCRdb processed the multiplex PCR reads anew with MiXCR; each CDR3 protein has one entry. This sample has over 650,000 distinct CDR3 sequences, with about 30% found just once. The source was peripheral blood mononuclear cells (PBMCs), collected when the disease was refractory, from a patient treated with antithyroid drugs. The source of these receptors is a female donor with Graves disease.

V is TRBV5-1 and J is TRBJ1-1; D remains ambiguous. This CDR3 is built from 14 residues. Germline CDR1 is SGHRS and CDR2 is YFSETQ. V was trimmed by 0 bases and J by 4 bases, leaving 10 bases between them. CDR3: CASSLEAGSTEAFF. DNA for the CDR3: TGCGCCAGCAGCTTGGAGGCGGGATCCACTGAAGCTTTCTTT. The full variable domain, in which reference TRBV5-1 and TRBJ1-1 provide the parts outside the CDR3, is KAGVTQTPRYLIKTRGQQVTLSCSPISGHRSVSWYQQTPGQGLQFLFEYFSETQRNKGNFPGRFSGRQFSNSRSEMNVSTLELGDSALYLCASSLEAGSTEAFFGQGTRLTVV.

V usage is TRBV5-1 and J usage is TRBJ2-7; D remains unclear. Trimming removed 0 bases at V and 5 bases at J, with 15 bases between. Germline CDR1 SGHRS, CDR2 YFSETQ. The CDR3 has 15 residues. As DNA, the CDR3 is TGCGCCAGCAGCTTGGCCGGCCCCCGTCGGAACGAGCAGTACTTC. It specifies CASSLAGPRRNEQYF.

The V call is TRBV6-5, the J call TRBJ1-2, with a weak D call TRBD1 (5 bases). V was trimmed by 0 bases and J by 4 bases, leaving 15 bases between them. The V gene's germline CDR1 is MNHEY and CDR2 SVGAGI. CDR3 length: 16 amino acids. CDR3 sequence reads: CASSYSSSGSSYGYTF. The CDR3 DNA follows: TGTGCCAGCAGTTACTCGTCCTCAGGGTCTTCCTATGGCTACACCTTC.

This clonotype occurred a few times. The chain links TRBV19 to TRBJ1-1; D is possibly TRBD1 (6 bases). Per germline, CDR1 LNHDA and CDR2 SQIVND (reference sequence). V dropped 5 bases and J dropped 1 base, with 11 bases sitting between them. This CDR3 has 14 amino acids. DNA of the CDR3: TGTGCCAGTAGTCACAGGGAATGGAACACTGAAGCTTTCTTT. This codes for CASSHREWNTEAFF.

The chain is built from TRBV29-1 and TRBJ1-1; 7 bases line up with TRBD1. The V gene end was trimmed by 5 bases and the J gene end by 1 base; junction bases not matched to a gene: 7. Germline V gene sequence: CDR1 SQVTM, CDR2 ANQGSEA. The CDR3 extends over 14 amino acids. CDR3 nucleotide sequence: TGCAGCGTTTCACAGGGGTCTTCGAACACTGAAGCTTTCTTT. Encoded protein: CSVSQGSSNTEAFF. The variable domain in full, with the rest retrieved from reference TRBV29-1 and TRBJ1-1, is SAVISQKPSRDICQRGTSLTIQCQVDSQVTMMFWYRQQPGQSLTLIATANQGSEATYESGFVIDKFPISRPNLTFSTLTVSNMSPEDSSIYLCSVSQGSSNTEAFFGQGTRLTVV.

Only a few counts were recorded for this clonotype. The rearrangement links TRBV30 to TRBJ2-7, with TRBD2 matching 7 bases. In germline, CDR1 is GTSNPN, CDR2 SVGIG (reference sequence). J lost 5 bases, V lost 3 bases, and 7 bases had no gene match. The CDR3 consists of 13 residues. CDR3 sequence: CAWRGGTNHEQYF. The CDR3 bases are TGTGCCTGGAGAGGTGGGACTAACCACGAGCAGTACTTC.

This clonotype was counted a few times. The rearrangement uses TRBV12-3 or TRBV12-4 and TRBJ1-3; no clear D. Trimming shortened V by 7 bases and J by 0 bases, and 16 bases separated the two germline ends. The CDR3 loop spans 16 amino acids. The CDR3 loop reads CASTLGSIVSGNTIYF. Written as DNA, the CDR3 is TGTGCCAGCACTTTGGGTAGTATAGTCTCTGGAAACACCATATATTTT.

This clonotype was picked up many times. The chain uses TRBV28 and TRBJ1-2; TRBD1 agrees at 10 bases. The CDR3 is 17 amino acids. After removal of 2 bases from V and 7 bases from J, the junction contained 13 bases not matched to a gene. Germline values: CDR1 MDHEN, CDR2 SYDVKM. The DNA for the CDR3 is TGTGCCAGCAGTTTACGGGGACAGGGGCCCACCGATGCTGGCTACACCTTC. Translating gives CASSLRGQGPTDAGYTF.

J is TRBJ1-1 and V is TRBV29-1, with 10 bases lining up with TRBD1. The CDR3 has 15 amino acids. Germline V gives CDR1 SQVTM, CDR2 ANQGSEA. After removal of 6 bases from V and 4 bases from J, the junction contained 11 bases not matched to a gene. The CDR3 is CSVTGTGDIITEAFF. DNA for the CDR3: TGCAGCGTAACCGGGACAGGGGATATTATCACTGAAGCTTTCTTT.

This rearrangement joins TRBV9 to TRBJ2-7, with 7 bases lining up with TRBD2. The V segment lost 0 bases and the J segment 5 bases; nucleotides outside the gene matches: 5. Per the germline V gene, CDR1 is SGDLS and CDR2 is YYNGEE. This CDR3 spans 14 amino acids. CDR3 in amino acids: CASSVGTRPNEQYF. CDR3 DNA: TGTGCCAGCAGCGTAGGGACTAGGCCCAACGAGCAGTACTTC.

In DNA, the CDR3 is TGCAGCGCCTGGCGCGGTAATAAGGGAGAGCAGTACTTC. Its protein product is CSAWRGNKGEQYF. The chain uses TRBV29-1 and TRBJ2-7; D remains ambiguous. Germline assignment: CDR1 SQVTM and CDR2 ANQGSEA. The CDR3 runs to 13 residues. V lost 7 bases and J lost 7, with 20 bases in between.

This clonotype was seen repeatedly, ten times or more. The chain is built from TRBV11-2 and TRBJ2-5, with D hard to call. This CDR3 is built from 14 residues. V lost 2 bases to trimming and J lost 5 bases, with 12 bases between them. In germline, CDR1 is SGHAT, CDR2 FQNNGV. The chain's CDR3 is CASSLLGGPETQYF. Written as DNA, the CDR3 is TGTGCCAGCAGCTTATTGGGCGGACCCGAGACCCAGTACTTC.

Comment on this clonotype: Given a much more abundant clone one base away, this may be a read error. The CDR3 does not end in the conserved phenylalanine or tryptophan, so this is likely a read error. This chain joins TRBV6-2 or TRBV6-3 and TRBJ1-1, with D uncertain. The CDR3 contains 13 residues. The germline V gene encodes CDR1 MNHEY and CDR2 SVGEGT. Between the trimmed V and J ends, which lost 7 bases and 0 bases, there was a span of 9 bases. Here the CDR3 reads CASTSVMNTEAFS. DNA of the CDR3: TGTGCCAGCACGTCCGTAATGAACACTGAAGCTTTCTCT.

Ten or more counts support this clonotype. This chain uses TRBV28 with TRBJ1-2; no reliable D call. CDR1 is MDHEN, CDR2 SYDVKM, per germline. This CDR3 has 10 amino acids. The V gene lost 6 bases and the J gene lost 8 bases, with 7 bases spanning the gap. This CDR3 is CASSLDGYTF. The CDR3 nucleotides read TGTGCCAGCAGCTTAGACGGCTACACCTTC.

The chain has TRBV5-1 and TRBJ2-5; 9 positions match TRBD1. Germline V gene lookup returns CDR1 SGHRS and CDR2 YFSETQ. V lost 1 base and J lost 3; bases outside the gene matches: 4. This CDR3 has 15 amino acids. Here the CDR3 reads CASSLMGTGKETQYF. CDR3 coding DNA: TGCGCCAGCAGCTTGATGGGGACAGGGAAAGAGACCCAGTACTTC.

The chain recombines TRBV14 with TRBJ1-2; D gene uncertain. The length of the CDR3 is 13 residues. Per the germline V gene, CDR1 is SGHDN and CDR2 is FVKESK. Trimming took off 4 bases at V and 8 bases at J, with 14 bases between the two ends. CDR3 in DNA: TGTGCCAGCAGCCCTCGGGTCCTCCGAGGCTACACCTTC. Protein product: CASSPRVLRGYTF.

This clonotype was found a few times. The V call is TRBV29-1, the J call TRBJ1-2; possibly TRBD1 for D (5 bases). Germline CDR1 is SQVTM and CDR2 is ANQGSEA. The length of the CDR3 is 15 residues. The V and J ends lost 3 bases and 7 bases respectively, with 21 bases between them. The DNA for the CDR3 is TGCAGCGTTGAGAATGGGACGCCGGGTTTTTCTGGCTACACCTTC. Amino acids: CSVENGTPGFSGYTF.

This clonotype has more than one count but fewer than ten. The CDR3 here is CASSQALETQYF. DNA for the CDR3: TGTGCCAGCTCACAGGCCCTAGAGACCCAGTACTTC. V gene TRBV18 combines with J gene TRBJ2-5; D gene uncertain. Trimming took 4 bases from V and 4 from J, leaving 7 bases between them. In germline, CDR1 is KGHSH, CDR2 LQKENI. The CDR3 is made up of 12 amino acids. Variable domain in full (rest from reference TRBV18 and TRBJ2-5): NAGVMQNPRHLVRRRGQEARLRCSPMKGHSHVYWYRQLPEEGLKFMVYLQKENIIDESGMPKERFSAEFPKEGPSILRIQQVVRGDSAAYFCASSQALETQYFGPGTRLLVL.

This clonotype occurred a few times. The V and J genes are TRBV20-1 and TRBJ1-2; D uncertain. This CDR3 is built from 13 residues. The V gene lost 3 bases and the J gene lost 2 bases, with 10 bases spanning the gap. Germline V gene lookup returns CDR1 DFQATT and CDR2 SNEGSKA (reference sequence). CDR3 in DNA: TGCAGTGCTAGTTTTGCGGGGAACTATGGCTACACCTTC. The encoded protein is CSASFAGNYGYTF.

V gene TRBV30 combines with J gene TRBJ1-4, with a tentative D call TRBD1 (5 bases). Germline V gene data show CDR1 as GTSNPN and CDR2 as SVGIG (reference sequence). The CDR3 is made up of 13 amino acids. The V gene lost 4 bases and the J gene lost 3 bases, with 9 bases spanning the gap. The CDR3 nucleotides read TGTGCCTGGATGCTGGGGGCTAATGAAAAACTGTTTTTT. It translates to CAWMLGANEKLFF.

The table lists this clonotype with a count of one. This chain uses TRBV27 with TRBJ2-7; the D gene is possibly TRBD2 (6 bases). Germline lookup yields CDR1 MNHEY and CDR2 SMNVEV (reference sequence). V was clipped by 10 bases and J by 2 bases, with 15 bases between them. The CDR3 has 13 amino acids. In DNA form, the CDR3 reads TGTGCCACCGCCGGGGACTGGGCCTACGAGCAGTACTTC. This translates into CATAGDWAYEQYF.

The chain joins TRBV30 to TRBJ1-1; maybe TRBD1 (5 bases). The germline V and J ends were trimmed by 4 bases and 1 base, with 10 bases remaining between them. Per germline, CDR1 GTSNPN and CDR2 SVGIG (reference sequence). The CDR3 extends over 13 amino acids. The CDR3 bases are TGTGCCTGGACAGGGCGGGGGAACACTGAAGCTTTCTTT. Translation gives CAWTGRGNTEAFF.

V usage is TRBV28 and J usage is TRBJ1-1; the match to TRBD1 covers 10 bases. With V trimmed by 4 bases and J by 9 bases, 14 bases remained unmatched. Germline assignment: CDR1 MDHEN and CDR2 SYDVKM. The CDR3 runs 16 residues. This CDR3 reads CASSYSTRADRGKAFF. DNA of the CDR3: TGTGCCAGCAGTTACTCGACCCGCGCGGACAGGGGGAAAGCTTTCTTT.

This rearrangement joins TRBV12-3 or TRBV12-4 to TRBJ1-6, with 7 nucleotides matching TRBD1. Trimming at V came to 6 bases and at J to 7 bases, leaving 6 bases not matched to a gene. The CDR3 is made up of 14 amino acids. The CDR3 loop reads CASSMTGWNSPLHF. The CDR3 DNA is TGTGCCAGCAGCATGACAGGGTGGAATTCACCCCTCCACTTT.

This clonotype was seen a single time. The rearrangement links TRBV30 to TRBJ1-2; TRBD1 matches at 8 bases. V trimming: 3 bases; J trimming: 3 bases; junction bases outside the gene matches: 3. This CDR3 spans 13 amino acids. From germline, CDR1 is GTSNPN and CDR2 SVGIG (reference sequence). The CDR3 nucleotides read TGTGCCTGGAGCCCGGGACAGGACTATGGCTACACCTTC. Its protein product is CAWSPGQDYGYTF.

J is TRBJ2-7 and V is TRBV27, with TRBD2 identical over 9 bases. Trimming at V came to 8 bases and at J to 0 bases, leaving 11 bases not matched to a gene. This CDR3 has 16 amino acids. Germline CDR1 is MNHEY and CDR2 is SMNVEV (reference sequence). The CDR3 region is CASGPLAGSSSYEQYF. For the CDR3, the DNA is TGTGCCAGCGGACCCCTAGCGGGATCGAGCTCCTACGAGCAGTACTTC.

This clonotype was seen more than once but under ten times. The genes are TRBV7-3 and TRBJ1-1, with D uncertain. V dropped 2 bases and J dropped 2 bases, with 9 bases sitting between them. The CDR3 runs to 14 residues. Germline V lookup: CDR1 SGHTA, CDR2 FQGTGA. DNA of the CDR3: TGTGCCAGCAGCTTATTGGGGATAAACACTGAAGCTTTCTTT. The encoded protein is CASSLLGINTEAFF.

The chain has TRBV7-9 and TRBJ2-5; D call uncertain. The V end lost 3 bases, the J end lost 2 bases, and 7 bases lay between the germline ends. Germline V gene sequence: CDR1 SEHNR, CDR2 FQNEAQ (reference sequence). This CDR3 has 13 residues. CDR3 sequence (DNA): TGTGCCAGCAGCTTCTCTAGACAAGAGACCCAGTACTTC. Its protein product is CASSFSRQETQYF.

The chain employs TRBV20-1 and TRBJ1-5; TRBD1 aligns across 9 bases. The V segment lost 1 base and the J segment 7 bases; nucleotides outside the gene matches: 11. The CDR3 contains 16 residues. The germline V gene encodes CDR1 DFQATT and CDR2 SNEGSKA (reference sequence). DNA for the CDR3: TGCAGTGCTAGAGCGCGGGACAGGGTTTCGGGGCAGCCCCAGCATTTT. Residues: CSARARDRVSGQPQHF.

V is TRBV4-1 and J is TRBJ1-2; D remains ambiguous. The CDR3 totals 14 residues. The V end was cut by 1 base, the J end by 1 base, with 7 bases between. Germline V gene sequence: CDR1 MGHRA, CDR2 YSYEKL. CDR3 loop: CASSQVGFNYGYTF. The DNA for the CDR3 is TGCGCCAGCAGCCAAGTGGGGTTTAACTATGGCTACACCTTC.

At least ten counts were recorded for this clonotype. The V and J genes are TRBV12-3 or TRBV12-4 and TRBJ1-5; 7 positions agree with TRBD1. J lost 9 bases, V lost 1 base, and 9 bases had no gene match. The CDR3 contains 15 residues. CDR3 region: CASSLGRGSLWPQHF. The CDR3 nucleotides read TGTGCCAGCAGTTTAGGCAGGGGGTCGCTCTGGCCCCAGCATTTT.

This chain connects TRBV2 to TRBJ1-2; a possible D gene is TRBD1 (5 bases). This CDR3 is 15 amino acids long. Germline V CDR1 and CDR2: SNHLY, FYNNEI. Between the trimmed V and J ends, which lost 1 base and 4 bases, there was a span of 13 bases. This chain's CDR3 is CASSEGSDSGYGYTF. DNA of the CDR3: TGTGCCAGCAGTGAAGGGTCTGACAGCGGCTATGGCTACACCTTC. The whole variable domain, remainder taken from reference TRBV2 and TRBJ1-2, is EPEVTQTPSHQVTQMGQEVILRCVPISNHLYFYWYRQILGQKVEFLVSFYNNEISEKSEIFDDQFSVERPDGSNFTLKIRSTKLEDSAMYFCASSEGSDSGYGYTFGSGTRLTVV.